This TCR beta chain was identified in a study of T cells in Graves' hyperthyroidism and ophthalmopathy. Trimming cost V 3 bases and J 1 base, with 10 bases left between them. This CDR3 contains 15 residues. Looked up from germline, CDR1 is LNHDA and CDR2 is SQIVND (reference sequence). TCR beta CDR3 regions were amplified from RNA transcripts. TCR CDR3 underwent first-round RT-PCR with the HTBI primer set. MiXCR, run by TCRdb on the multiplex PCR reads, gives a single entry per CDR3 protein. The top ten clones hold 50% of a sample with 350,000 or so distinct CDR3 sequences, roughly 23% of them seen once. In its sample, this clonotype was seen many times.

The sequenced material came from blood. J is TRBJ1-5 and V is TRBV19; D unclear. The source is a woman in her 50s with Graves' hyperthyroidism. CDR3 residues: CASSMKGGSNQPQHF. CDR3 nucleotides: TGTGCCAGTAGTATGAAGGGAGGGAGCAATCAGCCCCAGCATTTT.